The 2 T cell receptor beta chains below all came from one sample that was sequenced in a study of tissue T cells after allogeneic stem cell transplantation. The time point is: mouse harvest day 14 after allogeneic transplant. Tail vein injection delivered 10^7 T-cell-depleted bone marrow cells and 10^6 splenic CD5+ T cells. Only in-frame clones appear in the TCRdb table, and some are missing; sequencing was by immunoSEQ multiplex PCR. The table includes about 2,200 clones, roughly half detected once. The sample comprised lymph node tissue. The receptors come from a female BALB/c mouse given C57BL/6 T cells with graft-versus-host disease after an allogeneic hematopoietic cell transplant.

As for this clone: Gene names are mouse gene names. The DNA ends 1 residue before the CDR3 does, and the rest of the CDR3 is filled in from the germline J gene. J is TRBJ1-4 and V is TRBV26; tentatively, D is TRBD1 (5 bases). Germline V CDR1 and CDR2: KGHPV, FQNQEV (reference sequence). The ends were cut back, 0 bases at V and 3 bases at J, with 5 bases in the middle. The CDR3 totals 14 residues. This chain's CDR3 is CASSLSQANERLFF. The sequenced CDR3 bases are TGTGCCAGCAGTCTGTCACAGGCCAACGAAAGATTATTT. Full variable domain (remainder filled in from reference TRBV26 and TRBJ1-4): NSKVIQTPRYLVKGQGQKAKMRCIPEKGHPVVFWYQQNKNNEFKFLINFQNQEVLQQIDMTEKRFSAECPSNSPCSLEIQSSEAGDSALYLCASSLSQANERLFFGHGTKLSVL.

As for this clone: Genes and germline are mouse. The read finishes 1 residue shy of the CDR3 end, and the germline J gene is used to complete it. The rearrangement links TRBV16 to TRBJ2-5, with 8 nucleotides matching TRBD2. The CDR3 runs to 14 residues. With 6 bases clipped from V and 5 bases from J, the junction kept 7 bases outside the gene matches. Germline V gene data show CDR1 as SGHSA and CDR2 as FRNQAP. The DNA read from the CDR3 is TGTGCAAGCAGTTTCGACTGGGGACGAGACACCCAGTAC. Translated, it gives CASSFDWGRDTQY. The whole CDR3 protein is CASSFDWGRDTQYF.